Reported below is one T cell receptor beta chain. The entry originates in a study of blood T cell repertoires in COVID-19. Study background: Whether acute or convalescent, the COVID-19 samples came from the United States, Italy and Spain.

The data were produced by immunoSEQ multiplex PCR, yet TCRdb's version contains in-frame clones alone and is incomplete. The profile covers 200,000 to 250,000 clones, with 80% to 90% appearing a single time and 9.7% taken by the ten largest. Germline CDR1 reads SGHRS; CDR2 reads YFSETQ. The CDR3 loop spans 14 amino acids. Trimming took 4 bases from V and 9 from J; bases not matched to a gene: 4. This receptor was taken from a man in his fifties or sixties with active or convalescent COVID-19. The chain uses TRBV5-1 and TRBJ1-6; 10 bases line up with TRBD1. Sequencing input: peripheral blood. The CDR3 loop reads CASSTRQGASPLHF. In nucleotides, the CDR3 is TGCGCCAGCAGCACAAGACAGGGGGCTTCACCCCTCCACTTT.